This T cell receptor (beta chain) comes out of a study of T-cell memory formation after mild COVID-19. Worth noting for this clonotype: Its target is unknown.

TCRdb called the 5' RACE reads again in MiXCR, with one record for every CDR3 protein. Seen here are hundreds of thousands of distinct CDR3 sequences, approximately 29% observed once, and the top ten hold roughly 14%. Study-level points and caveats: The study detected some responding clones in pre-infection memory, suggesting cross-reactive memory joined.

CDR3 size: 15 residues. Germline-derived CDR1 and CDR2 are DFQATT and SNEGSKA (reference sequence). J gave up 8 bases and V 3 bases, and 12 bases lay outside the gene matches. The rearrangement uses TRBV20-1 and TRBJ1-4, with 7 bases that match TRBD1. The sequenced sample was PBMCs or a T cell subset sorted from them (not recorded which). The clonotype comes from an adult woman who had mild COVID-19 (a few samples of this study predate the infection). Cell type and time point are not known. The CDR3 nucleotides are TGCAGTGCTAGGGACCGACAGGGAACGTGGGAAAAACTGTTTTTT. Residues: CSARDRQGTWEKLFF.